The 27 T cell receptor beta chains listed next were all sequenced from one sample in a study of T cell responses to AZD1222 COVID-19 vaccine. The protocol was immunoSEQ multiplex PCR, while the TCRdb copy is restricted to in-frame clones and leaves out a portion. The table has some 190,000 clones, approximately 90% seen once. The source material was peripheral blood, sampled 28 days after the second AZD1222 dose. The receptors stem from an adult who received the AZD1222 COVID-19 vaccine.

CDR3 sequence: CASGLDRGPGQETQYF. For the CDR3, the DNA is TGTGCTAGTGGGCTTGACAGGGGGCCGGGTCAAGAGACCCAGTACTTC. The chain employs TRBV12-5 and TRBJ2-5, with 10 bases fitting TRBD1. Germline CDR1 and CDR2: LGHNT and FRNRAP. V trimming: 6 bases; J trimming: 2 bases; junction bases outside the gene matches: 9. The CDR3 is 16 residues long.

CDR3 residues: CASSLVVESYEQYF. CDR3 sequence (DNA): TGTGCCAGCAGCCTCGTGGTAGAATCTTACGAGCAGTACTTC. The V call is TRBV3-1 (or the pseudogene TRBV3-2), the J call TRBJ2-7, with D unresolved. In germline, CDR1 is LGHDT, CDR2 YNNKEL (reference sequence). V lost 4 bases, J lost 4 bases, and 14 bases lay in between. CDR3 size: 14 residues.

This chain uses TRBV6-2 or TRBV6-3 with TRBJ1-1; no clear D gene. The CDR3 is 13 residues long. Between the trimmed V and J ends, which lost 2 bases and 8 bases, there was a span of 12 bases. CDR1 is MNHEY, CDR2 SVGEGT, per germline. The CDR3 region is CASSYERQREAFF. CDR3 bases: TGTGCCAGCAGTTACGAAAGGCAGAGGGAAGCTTTCTTT.

This clone turned up a few times. This sample includes further DNA sequences coding for the same CDR3. The chain is built from TRBV20-1 and TRBJ1-2, with D possibly matching TRBD1 (5 bases). The CDR3 totals 9 residues. In germline, CDR1 is DFQATT, CDR2 SNEGSKA (reference sequence). Trimming cost V 4 bases and J 8 bases, with 5 bases left between them. The CDR3 loop reads CSAKGGYTF. The CDR3 DNA reads as TGCAGTGCTAAGGGGGGCTACACCTTC.

The V call is TRBV10-2, the J call TRBJ1-2, with D possibly matching TRBD1 (5 bases). Germline loops: CDR1 WSHSY, CDR2 SAAADI. The CDR3 totals 13 residues. The V gene lost 4 bases and the J gene lost 10 bases, with 16 bases spanning the gap. CDR3 nucleotide sequence: TGCGCCAGCAGTGCGGGACGCCGCTGGCCCTACACCTTC. This encodes CASSAGRRWPYTF.

This sequence joins TRBV18 and TRBJ2-7; possible D gene TRBD1, 5 bases. The CDR3 is made up of 14 amino acids. V lost 5 bases, J lost 4 bases, and 15 bases lay in between. Germline V gene sequence: CDR1 KGHSH, CDR2 LQKENI. Here the CDR3 reads CASSAQGRAYEQYF. The DNA for the CDR3 is TGTGCCAGCTCAGCGCAGGGCAGAGCTTACGAGCAGTACTTC.

The chain joins TRBV18 to TRBJ2-3, with TRBD2 matching over 8 bases. Germline lookup yields CDR1 KGHSH and CDR2 LQKENI. The J segment lost 4 bases and the V segment lost 4 bases, leaving 7 bases of the junction unmatched. The CDR3 spans 15 residues. Written as DNA, the CDR3 is TGTGCCAGCTCACGGAGCGGGAGTGGAGCAGATACGCAGTATTTT. This gives the protein CASSRSGSGADTQYF.

This chain joins TRBV11-2 and TRBJ1-5, with D perhaps matching TRBD1 (6 bases). V was trimmed by 6 bases and J by 5 bases, leaving 11 bases between them. The germline V gene has CDR1 SGHAT and CDR2 FQNNGV. This CDR3 comprises 13 residues. CDR3 in DNA: TGTGCCAGCAGTGGACAGTTGCATCAGCCCCAGCATTTT. Translation gives CASSGQLHQPQHF.

The rearrangement joins TRBV18 to TRBJ2-2; D is ambiguous. The CDR3 is 17 amino acids. Germline CDR1 is KGHSH and CDR2 is LQKENI. With 1 base removed from V and 0 bases from J, the gap between germline ends came to 12 bases. Here the CDR3 reads CASSPRAVHSNTGELFF. The CDR3 nucleotides are TGTGCCAGCTCACCACGGGCAGTCCACTCGAACACCGGGGAGCTGTTTTTT.

J is TRBJ2-3 and V is TRBV11-2, with D possibly being TRBD2 (6 bases). V gave up 4 bases and J gave up 2 bases, with 10 bases separating them. Germline CDR1 reads SGHAT; CDR2 reads FQNNGV. The CDR3 runs 14 residues. The CDR3 coding sequence is TGTGCCAGCAGCTCCTTAGCGGACACAGATACGCAGTATTTT. Protein sequence: CASSSLADTDTQYF.

The V gene is TRBV5-5, the J gene TRBJ2-2; possible D gene TRBD2, 5 bases. The germline gives CDR1 SGHKS, CDR2 YYEKEE (reference sequence). The CDR3 sequence is 16 residues long. V lost 0 bases, J lost 0 bases, and 9 bases lay in between. This CDR3 is CASSLADYPNTGELFF. As DNA, the CDR3 is TGTGCCAGCAGCTTGGCTGACTACCCGAACACCGGGGAGCTGTTTTTT.

The genes are TRBV12-3 or TRBV12-4 and TRBJ1-5; D call uncertain. V dropped 5 bases and J dropped 2 bases, with 4 bases sitting between them. This CDR3 is built from 12 residues. CDR3 coding DNA: TGTGCCAGCAGTCGCGGCAATCAGCCCCAGCATTTT. Its translation is CASSRGNQPQHF.

This clone occurred once. The V call is TRBV18, the J call TRBJ1-1, with a weak D call TRBD1 (6 bases). Trimming took off 4 bases at V and 8 bases at J, with 11 bases between the two ends. Germline assignment: CDR1 KGHSH and CDR2 LQKENI. The CDR3 extends over 12 amino acids. The CDR3 reads CASSHLDREAFF. The CDR3 region has the DNA TGTGCCAGCTCACACCTCGACAGGGAAGCTTTCTTT.

V usage is TRBV7-9 and J usage is TRBJ2-7; D may match TRBD1 or TRBD2 (5 bases each). The CDR3 has 14 residues. In germline, CDR1 is SEHNR, CDR2 FQNEAQ (reference sequence). Trimming removed 5 bases at V and 2 bases at J, with 13 bases between. CDR3 nucleotide sequence: TGTGCCAGCAGCCACCGGGACGGAGCCTACGAGCAGTACTTC. It yields the protein CASSHRDGAYEQYF.

The count of this clone is one. This chain links TRBV6-6 with TRBJ2-5; D call uncertain. Germline values: CDR1 MNHNY, CDR2 SVGAGI (reference sequence). There are 15 residues in the CDR3. V was cut by 6 bases and J by 2 bases, with 16 bases left in between. In DNA form, the CDR3 reads TGTGCCAGCAGCCCCTTGTTCGGTGCGCAAGAGACCCAGTACTTC. Translation gives CASSPLFGAQETQYF.

This chain links TRBV2 with TRBJ1-2; TRBD1 is a possible D gene (5 bases). CDR1 is SNHLY, CDR2 FYNNEI, per germline. V was cut by 5 bases and J by 6 bases, with 19 bases left in between. The CDR3 contains 15 residues. The CDR3 bases are TGTGCCAGCAGTCAGCACCTCAGGGTTTCGGATGGCTACACCTTC. Protein sequence: CASSQHLRVSDGYTF.

The J gene is TRBJ2-3, the V gene TRBV11-2; D is perhaps TRBD2 (5 bases). V lost 1 base and J lost 3, with 14 bases in between. Germline V gene lookup returns CDR1 SGHAT and CDR2 FQNNGV. The CDR3 has 16 amino acids. This CDR3 is CASSLGGNGVTDTQYF. The CDR3 DNA reads as TGTGCCAGCAGCTTAGGAGGAAACGGGGTTACAGATACGCAGTATTTT.

The CDR3 loop is CAWSVLGHYGYTF. The CDR3 coding sequence is TGTGCCTGGAGTGTACTGGGCCACTATGGCTACACCTTC. The chain combines TRBV30 with TRBJ1-2, with D uncertain. Germline CDR1 is GTSNPN and CDR2 is SVGIG (reference sequence). CDR3 length: 13 amino acids. Trimming shortened V by 0 bases and J by 3 bases, and 8 bases separated the two germline ends.

To note about this clone: The identical CDR3 is also encoded by other nucleotide sequences in the sample. The V call is TRBV19, the J call TRBJ1-5; D perhaps matches TRBD1 (5 bases). Trimming pared 6 bases from V and 6 bases from J, leaving 12 bases between. This CDR3 has 13 residues. Germline V gene lookup returns CDR1 LNHDA and CDR2 SQIVND (reference sequence). The CDR3 nucleotides read TGTGCCAGTAGCCGGGGCTGGGGTCAGCCCCAGCATTTT. This codes for CASSRGWGQPQHF.

The chain employs TRBV9 and TRBJ2-3; 14 positions agree with TRBD2. Germline V gene sequence: CDR1 SGDLS, CDR2 YYNGEE. V lost 3 bases and J lost 10; bases outside the gene matches: 10. The CDR3 length is 16 residues. The CDR3 sequence is CASSATGTSGSWAQYF. The CDR3 nucleotides read TGTGCCAGCAGCGCAACCGGGACTAGCGGGAGTTGGGCGCAGTATTTT.

This rearrangement joins TRBV15 to TRBJ1-4; D is perhaps TRBD1 (6 bases). In germline, CDR1 is LNHNV, CDR2 YYDKDF (reference sequence). V shed 4 bases and J shed 8 bases, with 20 bases lying between them. CDR3 length: 16 residues. Here the CDR3 DNA reads TGTGCCACCAGCATTATGATTCACAGGGTTAGGGAAAAACTGTTTTTT. It specifies CATSIMIHRVREKLFF.

The count of this clone is one. The chain combines TRBV18 with TRBJ2-1; the match to TRBD2 covers 16 bases. This CDR3 spans 19 amino acids. Germline CDR1 is KGHSH and CDR2 is LQKENI. The J segment lost 6 bases and the V segment lost 2 bases, leaving 10 bases of the junction unmatched. The CDR3 sequence is CASSPIPGLAGGPSNEQFF. The CDR3 DNA reads as TGTGCCAGCTCACCAATCCCGGGACTAGCGGGAGGGCCTTCCAATGAGCAGTTCTTC.

This clone has just one count. The same CDR3 also results from other DNA sequences found in this sample. The chain couples TRBV5-1 to TRBJ1-1; perhaps TRBD1 as D (5 bases). The germline gives CDR1 SGHRS, CDR2 YFSETQ. The germline V and J ends were trimmed by 1 base and 1 base, with 5 bases remaining between them. The CDR3 is 13 amino acids. The CDR3, as DNA: TGCGCCAGCAGCTTGCAGGGGAACACTGAAGCTTTCTTT. Residues: CASSLQGNTEAFF. Full variable domain (outside the CDR3, taken from reference TRBV5-1 and TRBJ1-1): KAGVTQTPRYLIKTRGQQVTLSCSPISGHRSVSWYQQTPGQGLQFLFEYFSETQRNKGNFPGRFSGRQFSNSRSEMNVSTLELGDSALYLCASSLQGNTEAFFGQGTRLTVV.

This chain uses TRBV9 with TRBJ2-5; perhaps TRBD1 as D (5 bases). The CDR3 extends over 15 amino acids. In germline, CDR1 is SGDLS, CDR2 YYNGEE. V was shortened by 0 bases and J by 0 bases, with 9 bases between the two germline ends. CDR3 nucleotides: TGTGCCAGCAGCGTAGACAACAGGTACCAAGAGACCCAGTACTTC. It encodes CASSVDNRYQETQYF.

This clone was seen only a few times. In DNA, the CDR3 is TGTGCCAGCAGTTACAGTAATTCACCCCTCCACTTT. Its protein product is CASSYSNSPLHF. The chain has TRBV2 and TRBJ1-6, with no clear D. Germline V gene lookup returns CDR1 SNHLY and CDR2 FYNNEI. Trimming left V 5 bases short and J 6 bases short, with 5 bases between. This CDR3 region has 12 residues.

The J gene is TRBJ1-1, the V gene TRBV4-1; D perhaps matches TRBD1 (6 bases). The CDR3 sequence is 14 residues long. The germline CDR1 and CDR2 sequences are MGHRA and YSYEKL. V gave up 6 bases and J gave up 5 bases, with 16 bases separating them. CDR3 in amino acids: CASRGGTGITEAFF. The CDR3 DNA sequence: TGCGCCAGCAGGGGGGGAACAGGGATTACTGAAGCTTTCTTT.

This chain joins TRBV21-1 and TRBJ1-1. TRBV21-1 is noted as a pseudogene. The CDR3 is 14 residues long. The CDR3 nucleotides read TGTGCCACCCCCGGTAGGTGTGGTAGGACTGAAGCTTTCTTT. This codes for CATPGRCGRTEAFF.